Following are 14 T cell receptor beta chains from one sample sequenced in a study of graft-versus-host responses after intestinal transplantation. Here immunoSEQ multiplex PCR was the method, and the copy in TCRdb shows in-frame clones only, minus some. This repertoire shows tens of thousands of clones, approximately 91% found once; its top ten account for about 1.7%. For these TCRs, the target antigens are not known. Sequences were derived from unstimulated CD8+ T cells sorted from spleen or lymph node cells, sampled before transplant. These receptor sequences come from a human donor who was the organ donor for an intestinal transplant.

Here the CDR3 reads CASSLETATGELFF. The CDR3 bases are TGTGCCAGCAGCTTGGAGACAGCAACCGGGGAGCTGTTTTTT. This chain connects TRBV7-3 to TRBJ2-2; TRBD1 is a possible D gene (5 bases). The CDR3 length is 14 residues. Germline loops: CDR1 SGHTA, CDR2 FQGTGA. The ends were cut back, 3 bases at V and 5 bases at J, with 10 bases in the middle.

V and J are TRBV19 and TRBJ2-7; perhaps TRBD2 as D (6 bases). Germline CDR1 is LNHDA and CDR2 is SQIVND (reference sequence). This CDR3 is 17 amino acids long. Deletions cut 6 bases from V and 0 bases from J, with 21 bases between. CDR3 protein: CASSQGRGGTSSYEQYF. The CDR3 DNA reads TGTGCCAGTAGCCAAGGGAGAGGAGGGACCAGCTCCTACGAGCAGTACTTC.

V gene TRBV5-4 combines with J gene TRBJ1-2; 9 bases line up with TRBD1. Germline V gives CDR1 SGHNT, CDR2 YYREEE (reference sequence). CDR3 length: 14 residues. V dropped 5 bases and J dropped 5; count of bases not matched to a gene: 7. The CDR3 coding sequence is TGTGCCAGCAGGCAGGACAGGGGATTGTATGGCTACACCTTC. This codes for CASRQDRGLYGYTF.

The chain carries TRBV30 and TRBJ2-7; D remains unclear. This CDR3 is built from 14 residues. V gave up 0 bases and J gave up 3 bases, with 12 bases separating them. The germline gives CDR1 GTSNPN, CDR2 SVGIG (reference sequence). The CDR3 loop is CAWSVVSGSYEQYF. The DNA of the CDR3 is TGTGCCTGGAGTGTAGTGTCGGGTAGCTACGAGCAGTACTTC.

V and J are TRBV7-8 and TRBJ2-6, with no clear D. CDR1 and CDR2 (germline): SGHVS, FQNEAQ. Trimming took 9 bases from V and 1 from J, leaving 4 bases between them. This CDR3 comprises 12 residues. CDR3 in amino acids: CASMSGANVLTF. In DNA form, the CDR3 reads TGTGCCAGTATGTCTGGGGCCAACGTCCTGACTTTC.

This sequence joins TRBV2 and TRBJ1-3, with TRBD1 as a possible D gene (5 bases). Germline loops: CDR1 SNHLY, CDR2 FYNNEI. CDR3 length: 13 residues. With 4 bases removed from V and 5 bases from J, the gap between germline ends came to 9 bases. The CDR3 DNA is TGTGCCAGCAGTGTAAGACAGCGAAACACCATATATTTT. This translates into CASSVRQRNTIYF.

The sample holds one count of this clone. The J gene is TRBJ2-3, the V gene TRBV19; 9 bases are shared with TRBD2. The CDR3 runs 16 residues. The J segment lost 0 bases and the V segment lost 6 bases, leaving 7 bases of the junction unmatched. Germline CDR1 LNHDA, CDR2 SQIVND (reference sequence). The CDR3 DNA is TGTGCCAGTAGCCCAATAGCGGGGGCTAGCACAGATACGCAGTATTTT. Residues: CASSPIAGASTDTQYF. The entire variable domain, with the rest obtained from reference TRBV19 and TRBJ2-3, is as follows: DGGITQSPKYLFRKEGQNVTLSCEQNLNHDAMYWYRQDPGQGLRLIYYSQIVNDFQKGDIAEGYSVSREKKESFPLTVTSAQKNPTAFYLCASSPIAGASTDTQYFGPGTRLTVL.

The V call is TRBV9, the J call TRBJ1-4, with D tentatively TRBD1 (5 bases). CDR1 and CDR2 from the germline V gene are SGDLS and YYNGEE. Trimming left V 0 bases short and J 7 bases short, with 13 bases between. This CDR3 region has 15 residues. The DNA of the CDR3 is TGTGCCAGCAGCGTAGCTGGGGGGGGAAGTGAAAAACTGTTTTTT. Protein product: CASSVAGGGSEKLFF. Combining the CDR3 with reference TRBV9 and TRBJ1-4 gives the whole variable domain DSGVTQTPKHLITATGQRVTLRCSPRSGDLSVYWYQQSLDQGLQFLIQYYNGEERAKGNILERFSAQQFPDLHSELNLSSLELGDSALYFCASSVAGGGSEKLFFGSGTQLSVL.

CDR3 sequence (DNA): TGTGCCAGCAGCGTATCCGGGACAGGGCAAAATGGCTACACCTTC. Translation: CASSVSGTGQNGYTF. The genes are TRBV9 and TRBJ1-2; 9 nucleotides align to TRBD1. CDR1 is SGDLS and CDR2 is YYNGEE in the germline V gene. J gave up 6 bases and V 1 base, and 7 bases lay outside the gene matches. The CDR3 totals 15 residues.

The V call is TRBV11-1, the J call TRBJ2-7, with TRBD2 identical over 9 bases. The CDR3 is made up of 18 amino acids. CDR1 and CDR2 from the germline V gene are SGHAT and FQDESV (reference sequence). Germline trimming cut 5 bases from V and 4 bases from J; bases unmatched to any gene: 18. This CDR3 is CASSPAGGRAYVLYEQYF. In nucleotides, the CDR3 is TGTGCCAGCAGCCCGGCGGGCGGGAGGGCCTATGTTCTATACGAGCAGTACTTC. Complete variable domain (other parts from reference TRBV11-1 and TRBJ2-7): EAEVAQSPRYKITEKSQAVAFWCDPISGHATLYWYRQILGQGPELLVQFQDESVVDDSQLPKDRFSAERLKGVDSTLKIQPAELGDSAMYLCASSPAGGRAYVLYEQYFGPGTRLTVT.

This chain connects TRBV28 to TRBJ2-1, with D possibly matching TRBD1 (5 bases). Germline CDR1 reads MDHEN; CDR2 reads SYDVKM. The CDR3 runs to 17 residues. V gave up 2 bases and J gave up 2 bases, with 16 bases separating them. CDR3 sequence reads: CASSLPHQGLPYNEQFF. The CDR3 DNA reads as TGTGCCAGCAGTTTACCCCACCAGGGCCTTCCCTACAATGAGCAGTTCTTC.

The rearrangement joins TRBV6-5 to TRBJ2-2; possible D gene TRBD1, 6 bases. Germline V gene sequence: CDR1 MNHEY, CDR2 SVGAGI. Trimming pared 4 bases from V and 5 bases from J, leaving 11 bases between. The CDR3 length is 14 residues. CDR3 region: CASSSGVETGELFF. The DNA for the CDR3 is TGTGCCAGCAGTTCAGGGGTTGAGACCGGGGAGCTGTTTTTT.

J is TRBJ1-1 and V is TRBV19; perhaps TRBD1 as D (6 bases). Germline CDR1 LNHDA, CDR2 SQIVND (reference sequence). Trimming stripped 7 bases from V and 4 bases from J, with 19 bases between. The CDR3 has 15 residues. The CDR3 spells CASTRLRQVPTEAFF. The CDR3, as DNA: TGTGCCAGTACCAGACTACGACAGGTCCCCACTGAAGCTTTCTTT.

The V gene is TRBV29-1, the J gene TRBJ2-3; 10 bases fit TRBD1. The CDR3 is 15 residues long. From germline, CDR1 is SQVTM and CDR2 ANQGSEA. V shed 2 bases and J 2 bases; nucleotides not matched to a gene: 4. As DNA, the CDR3 is TGCAGCGTTGAACCGGGACAGGGGCCCACAGATACGCAGTATTTT. Its translation: CSVEPGQGPTDTQYF.